This record looks at one TCR beta chain sequence and its context. There is no known antigen for this receptor. No base quality values were provided; no much bigger clone lies one nucleotide off. The intended sense of this specimen's time point label: individuals recovered from natural SARS-CoV-2 infection. This sample was taken from a study of Ad26.COV2.S vaccination and SARS-CoV-2 variants (dated by TCRdb to 2020 to 2023). Context from the whole study: TCRbeta repertoire sequencing was used to assess the specificity and breadth of SARS-CoV-2-reactive T cell receptors after Ad26.COV2.S vaccination. The TCR-sequenced set comprised about 32 samples: 19 Ad26.COV2.S vaccine recipients, 5 placebo recipients and 8 SARS-CoV-2 convalescent individuals. Broad study findings and their caveats: Non-spike TCR breadth was comparable between vaccine and placebo recipients, consistent with the vaccine containing only spike. According to the authors, total T cell responses may have been underestimated by the TCR breadth and depth analyses. Substantial breadth of spike-specific CD8+ and CD4+ T cell responses was reported after vaccination. Compared with placebo recipients, Ad26.COV2.S recipients showed higher spike-specific TCR breadth (P = 0.0014).

Looking up the germline V gene yields CDR1 SGHVS and CDR2 FQNEAQ. V loses 3 bases of germline sequence and J loses 0 bases, and the interval between the two ends is 8 bases. Spanning cysteine to phenylalanine, the CDR3 consists of 15 amino acids. CDR3 DNA is the only sequence kept; it has 45 bases, read in frame from the first base. The immunoSEQ Assay was the method used to sequence TCRbeta CDR3 regions. After extraction, genomic DNA underwent amplification by bias-controlled multiplex PCR, followed by high-throughput sequencing. Per the source publication's procedure: To quantify the absolute abundance of every unique TCRbeta CDR3 region, sequences were collapsed and filtered. T cell fraction was estimated by normalizing TCRbeta template counts to usable DNA, which was measured by amplifying reference genes present in all nucleated cells. Repertoire TCRs were annotated as SARS-CoV-2-specific by exact matching of V gene, CDR3 amino acid sequence and J gene to a known reactive TCR set. MIRA supplied the reference SARS-CoV-2 TCR set, which was filtered for enrichment in COVID-19-positive ImmuneCODE repertoires so that public or cross-reactive TCRs were removed. Using the MIRA antigens, annotated TCRs were further analysed by specific ORF or by position within an ORF. Breadth was defined as the number of annotated unique rearrangements divided by the total number of unique productive rearrangements, and depth was defined as the summed frequency of the annotated unique rearrangements. Two-sided Wilcoxon rank-sum tests were used to compare TCR breadth between groups. Imported from immuneACCESS, the table was reduced by TCRdb to in-frame sequences with V and J called. These copies leave out some clones; in studies compared against another copy, an unresolved V gene accounts for under half, and the cause of the remainder is not known. V and J calls and clone size are those listed in that table; D and trimming were worked out from the DNA. In all, the sample holds around 370,000 clones, and 90% to 95% of those were seen once. 3.9% of the sample goes to the ten largest clones.

The TCR comes from a human donor who had recovered from COVID-19. The receptor chain draws on TRBV7-8 and TRBJ2-2; no confident D gene assignment can be made. This material consisted of peripheral blood, taken after recovery from COVID-19. The sequenced DNA: TGTGCCAGCAGCTTTTTCCGGACGAACACCGGGGAGCTGTTTTTT. This yields the protein CASSFFRTNTGELFF.